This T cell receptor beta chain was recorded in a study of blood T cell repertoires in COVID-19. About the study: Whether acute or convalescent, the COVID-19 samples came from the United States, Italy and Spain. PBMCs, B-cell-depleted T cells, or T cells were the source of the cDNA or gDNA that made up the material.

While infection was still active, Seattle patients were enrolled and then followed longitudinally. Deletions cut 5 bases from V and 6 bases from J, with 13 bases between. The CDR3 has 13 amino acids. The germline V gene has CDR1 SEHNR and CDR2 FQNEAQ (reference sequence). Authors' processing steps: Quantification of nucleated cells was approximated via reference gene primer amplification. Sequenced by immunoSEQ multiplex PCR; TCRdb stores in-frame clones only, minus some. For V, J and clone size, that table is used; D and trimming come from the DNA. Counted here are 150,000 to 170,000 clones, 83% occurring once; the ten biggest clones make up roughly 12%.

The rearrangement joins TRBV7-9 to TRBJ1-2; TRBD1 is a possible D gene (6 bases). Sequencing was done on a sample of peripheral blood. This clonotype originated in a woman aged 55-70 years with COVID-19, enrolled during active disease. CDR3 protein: CASSPGQQHGYTF. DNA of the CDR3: TGTGCCAGCAGCCCAGGACAGCAGCATGGCTACACCTTC. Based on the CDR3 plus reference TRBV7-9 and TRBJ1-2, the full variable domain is DTGVSQNPRHKITKRGQNVTFRCDPISEHNRLYWYRQTLGQGPEFLTYFQNEAQLEKSRLLSDRFSAERPKGSFSTLEIQRTEQGDSAMYLCASSPGQQHGYTFGSGTRLTVV.